This T cell receptor beta chain was captured by sequencing in a study of cytomegalovirus exposure and HLA in healthy donors. Study details: The 120 or so validation repertoires used a platform that matched the one used for the approximately 610 first-cohort repertoires, as a later analysis reported.

The donors were part of the roughly 130-subject validation cohort, which stood apart from the approximately 670-subject first cohort. Remarks on this clone: Its antigen is undetermined.

Notes on the study in general: Later, an analysis found that TCR clusters from the first cohort tended to co-occur in the 90 to 150 validation repertoires. According to the study, roughly 160 TCR beta chains were cytomegalovirus-associated.

Produced via immunoSEQ multiplex PCR; TCRdb's table is partial and in-frame only. The repertoire holds some 99,000 clones, with roughly 90% as singletons. There are 15 residues in the CDR3. Per the germline V gene, CDR1 is SGHKS and CDR2 is YYEKEE (reference sequence). The germline V and J ends were trimmed by 1 base and 2 bases, with 13 bases remaining between them. The V and J genes are TRBV5-5 and TRBJ2-7, with TRBD1 as a possible D gene (6 bases). The material sequenced was PBMCs. The TCR sequence derives from a woman younger than 35 in good health and CMV-seronegative. CDR3 sequence (DNA): TGTGCCAGCAGCTTGCAACAGGGAACCCCCTACGAGCAGTACTTC. Encoded protein: CASSLQQGTPYEQYF.